The clone carrying this TCR beta chain was found a few times. What it recognizes is unknown. Germline CDR1 and CDR2: SGHRS and YFSETQ. The V segment lost 4 bases and the J segment 7 bases; nucleotides outside the gene matches: 8. The CDR3 is 14 amino acids. TCRdb analysed the RACE reads with MiXCR anew, one entry per CDR3 protein. The profile shows over 35,000 distinct CDR3 sequences, 3.5% to 4% of them singletons. The sample comes from a study of human T cells and chemical hapten exposure. Study summary: Sensitization applied 2% DPC to approximately 2 cm by approximately 2 cm of upper inner arm skin. Findings of the study overall: Having alopecia, donors may respond immunologically unlike healthy people. There were significantly more large CDR3 similarity clusters among expanded TCRs than among controls.

Specified time point: patch test 1, 2 weeks after DPC sensitization. As for treatment: therapeutic diphenylcyclopropenone sensitization with weekly scalp DPC. RNA extraction used unfractionated whole blood as the source of total RNA. The study drew its donors from alopecia patients who were 18 to 70 years old and suitable for DPC. Specimen: whole blood, collected in connection with sensitization to the hapten diphenylcyclopropenone (DPC). The TCR comes from a man aged 45 to 65 with alopecia areata. Some clones in this sample may be carry-over from other donors' samples. V and J are TRBV5-1 and TRBJ1-1; 9 bases map to TRBD1. CDR3 region: CASSGTGGRGEAFF. CDR3 nucleotides: TGCGCCAGCAGCGGTACAGGGGGCCGGGGTGAAGCTTTCTTT.